The 8 T cell receptor beta chains below come from one sample, sequenced in a study of T cells in Graves' hyperthyroidism and ophthalmopathy. TCR beta CDR3 regions were amplified from RNA transcripts. A set of HTBI primers served as the primers for a first-round RT-PCR of the TCR CDR3. One entry per CDR3 protein results from TCRdb running MiXCR on the multiplex PCR reads. The sample yields over 250,000 distinct CDR3 sequences, 25% seen once. The material sequenced was blood. These receptors all stem from a man in his forties with Graves' hyperthyroidism that later progressed to Graves' ophthalmopathy.

J is TRBJ2-7 and V is TRBV27, with D perhaps TRBD1 (6 bases). Deletions cut 0 bases from V and 4 bases from J, with 19 bases between. CDR1 and CDR2 (germline): MNHEY, SMNVEV (reference sequence). The CDR3 sequence is 17 residues long. CDR3 nucleotides: TGTGCCAGCAGTTTATCGCCACCGGGACACGAAGGGTACGAGCAGTACTTC. It codes for CASSLSPPGHEGYEQYF.

The rearrangement links TRBV6-2 or TRBV6-3 to TRBJ2-7, with 10 positions matching TRBD2. The trim removed 2 bases at V and 2 bases at J, leaving 0 bases unmatched. This CDR3 has 14 amino acids. Looked up from germline, CDR1 is MNHEY and CDR2 is SVGEGT. The CDR3 reads CASSYLAGAYEQYF. In nucleotides, the CDR3 is TGTGCCAGCAGTTACCTAGCGGGGGCCTACGAGCAGTACTTC.

The table lists this clonotype with many counts. V usage is TRBV7-2 and J usage is TRBJ1-5, with D unresolved. The CDR3 contains 16 residues. Germline CDR1 SGHTA, CDR2 FQGNSA. With 3 bases removed from V and 0 bases from J, the gap between germline ends came to 12 bases. CDR3 region: CASSLSVGNSNQPQHF. CDR3 nucleotides: TGTGCCAGCAGCTTGTCTGTGGGGAATAGCAATCAGCCCCAGCATTTT. The full variable domain, in which reference TRBV7-2 and TRBJ1-5 provide the parts outside the CDR3, is GAGVSQSPSNKVTEKGKDVELRCDPISGHTALYWYRQSLGQGLEFLIYFQGNSAPDKSGLPSDRFSAERTGGSVSTLTIQRTQQEDSAVYLCASSLSVGNSNQPQHFGDGTRLSIL.

This clonotype was recorded at least ten times. The chain employs TRBV10-3 and TRBJ2-5; 10 bases match TRBD2. J was trimmed by 5 bases and V by 3 bases; bases with no gene match: 9. There are 16 residues in the CDR3. In germline, CDR1 is ENHRY, CDR2 SYGVKD. The CDR3 region has the DNA TGTGCCATCAGTGACCCGCTAGCGGGAGTTGAGGAGACCCAGTACTTC. It specifies CAISDPLAGVEETQYF.

The chain joins TRBV6-5 to TRBJ1-2; TRBD1 is a possible D gene (6 bases). CDR1 MNHEY and CDR2 SVGAGI come from the germline V gene. This CDR3 spans 16 amino acids. V was clipped by 0 bases and J by 0 bases, with 11 bases between them. The CDR3 loop is CASSYSIQGTNYGYTF. The CDR3 region has the DNA TGTGCCAGCAGTTACTCGATACAGGGCACTAACTATGGCTACACCTTC.

This clonotype was found many times. The chain employs TRBV29-1 and TRBJ2-2, with unresolved D. The CDR3 consists of 11 residues. Trimming cost V 4 bases and J 5 bases, with 5 bases left between them. Germline V gene data show CDR1 as SQVTM and CDR2 as ANQGSEA. The CDR3 nucleotides are TGCAGCGTTGCCGTTACCGGGGAGCTGTTTTTT. Its translation: CSVAVTGELFF.

This clonotype was seen at least ten times. V usage is TRBV19 and J usage is TRBJ2-5, with TRBD1 identical over 7 bases. This CDR3 comprises 17 residues. The V gene end was trimmed by 3 bases and the J gene end by 4 bases; junction bases not matched to a gene: 14. CDR1 LNHDA and CDR2 SQIVND come from the germline V gene (reference sequence). Here the CDR3 reads CASSISVRGRSGETQYF. CDR3 in DNA: TGTGCCAGTAGTATCTCGGTCAGGGGGAGATCCGGAGAGACCCAGTACTTC.

V usage is TRBV6-9 and J usage is TRBJ2-7, with no clear D. The germline V gene encodes CDR1 MNHGY and CDR2 SVAAGI. This CDR3 is 13 amino acids long. V was clipped by 7 bases and J by 7 bases, with 17 bases between them. The CDR3 DNA is TGTGCCAGCACTAATTCGGACCAGATGGAGCAGTACTTC. This translates into CASTNSDQMEQYF.